This is a list of T cell receptor beta chains from one sample in a study of T cell responses to AZD1222 COVID-19 vaccine. Method: immunoSEQ multiplex PCR; TCRdb's copy keeps in-frame clones and lacks some. The sample yields more than 150,000 clones, about 91% seen once. This material consisted of peripheral blood, taken on day 0 of AZD1222 vaccination. The receptor source for this set is an adult in good health. Each CDR3 is given with its conserved first and last residue. Fields, in order: J gene, clone size, V gene, D gene, CDR3 length, CDR3 protein, CDR3 DNA. The D gene is left open where the match is weak. Clone size is not always given. Where it is, it says once, few, many or a class for expanded clones.

J gene: TRBJ1-4
clone size: .
V gene: TRBV6-5
D gene: TRBD1
CDR3 length: 13
CDR3 protein: CASRPRGQEKLFF
CDR3 DNA: TGTGCCAGCCGCCCCAGGGGGCAAGAAAAACTGTTTTTT

J gene: TRBJ2-7
clone size: .
V gene: TRBV12-5
D gene: .
CDR3 length: 13
CDR3 protein: CASGPRQSYEQYF
CDR3 DNA: TGTGCTAGTGGCCCCCGACAGAGCTACGAGCAGTACTTC

J gene: TRBJ2-1
clone size: .
V gene: TRBV7-3
D gene: .
CDR3 length: 15
CDR3 protein: CASSLSRGARNEQFF
CDR3 DNA: TGTGCCAGCAGCTTATCCCGGGGGGCCCGCAATGAGCAGTTCTTC

J gene: TRBJ2-3
clone size: .
V gene: TRBV7-3
D gene: TRBD2
CDR3 length: 19
CDR3 protein: CASSPTGLAGGASTDTQYF
CDR3 DNA: TGTGCCAGCAGCCCAACTGGGCTAGCGGGGGGAGCTAGCACAGATACGCAGTATTTT

J gene: TRBJ2-5
clone size: once
V gene: TRBV20-1
D gene: TRBD2
CDR3 length: 11
CDR3 protein: CSGGKQETQYF
CDR3 DNA: TGCAGCGGGGGGAAACAAGAGACCCAGTACTTC

J gene: TRBJ1-6
clone size: .
V gene: TRBV6-4
D gene: .
CDR3 length: 15
CDR3 protein: CASRFGDLPGSPLHF
CDR3 DNA: TGTGCCAGCCGTTTCGGGGACCTCCCAGGGTCACCCCTCCACTTT

J gene: TRBJ2-5
clone size: .
V gene: TRBV11-1
D gene: TRBD1
CDR3 length: 13
CDR3 protein: CASSSTRQGPQYF
CDR3 DNA: TGTGCCAGCAGCTCGACCCGACAGGGGCCCCAGTACTTC

J gene: TRBJ1-4
clone size: .
V gene: TRBV6-1
D gene: .
CDR3 length: 13
CDR3 protein: CASSEAAAGKLFF
CDR3 DNA: TGTGCCAGCAGTGAAGCGGCCGCAGGGAAACTGTTTTTT

J gene: TRBJ2-7
clone size: .
V gene: TRBV12-5
D gene: .
CDR3 length: 14
CDR3 protein: CASGGGVAGYEQYF
CDR3 DNA: TGTGCTAGTGGGGGCGGGGTTGCGGGCTACGAGCAGTACTTC

J gene: TRBJ2-3
clone size: .
V gene: TRBV9
D gene: TRBD2
CDR3 length: 14
CDR3 protein: CASSVVSGGDTQYF
CDR3 DNA: TGTGCCAGCAGCGTAGTTAGCGGGGGGGATACGCAGTATTTT

J gene: TRBJ1-2
clone size: .
V gene: TRBV30
D gene: TRBD1
CDR3 length: 13
CDR3 protein: CAWSVTGGYGYTF
CDR3 DNA: TGTGCCTGGAGTGTAACAGGGGGCTATGGCTACACCTTC

J gene: TRBJ1-1
clone size: .
V gene: TRBV6-2/TRBV6-3
D gene: .
CDR3 length: 15
CDR3 protein: CASSYSQGWDTEAFF
CDR3 DNA: TGTGCCAGCAGTTACTCGCAGGGTTGGGACACTGAAGCTTTCTTT

J gene: TRBJ2-7
clone size: few
V gene: TRBV5-4
D gene: .
CDR3 length: 11
CDR3 protein: CASSFNHEQYF
CDR3 DNA: TGTGCCAGCAGCTTCAACCACGAGCAGTACTTC

J gene: TRBJ2-3
clone size: .
V gene: TRBV11-2
D gene: .
CDR3 length: 12
CDR3 protein: CASSPSTDTQYF
CDR3 DNA: TGTGCCAGCAGTCCAAGCACAGATACGCAGTATTTT

J gene: TRBJ1-5
clone size: .
V gene: TRBV28
D gene: TRBD1
CDR3 length: 16
CDR3 protein: CASSTGVPPANQPQHF
CDR3 DNA: TGTGCCAGCAGCACAGGGGTACCCCCCGCAAATCAGCCCCAGCATTTT

J gene: TRBJ1-1
clone size: .
V gene: TRBV6-5
D gene: .
CDR3 length: 15
CDR3 protein: CASSYYGGRATEAFF
CDR3 DNA: TGTGCCAGCAGTTACTATGGGGGCAGGGCGACTGAAGCTTTCTTT

J gene: TRBJ2-4
clone size: .
V gene: TRBV7-2
D gene: .
CDR3 length: 13
CDR3 protein: CASSLGPSNIQYF
CDR3 DNA: TGTGCCAGCAGCTTGGGCCCGAGCAACATTCAGTACTTC

J gene: TRBJ1-3
clone size: .
V gene: TRBV5-1
D gene: TRBD1
CDR3 length: 15
CDR3 protein: CASSLEGAGGNTIYF
CDR3 DNA: TGCGCCAGCAGCCTGGAGGGGGCCGGGGGAAACACCATATATTTT

J gene: TRBJ1-3
clone size: .
V gene: TRBV10-3
D gene: .
CDR3 length: 15
CDR3 protein: CAIRLTYFSGNTIYF
CDR3 DNA: TGTGCCATCAGGCTGACATACTTCTCTGGAAACACCATATATTTT

J gene: TRBJ2-5
clone size: .
V gene: TRBV28
D gene: TRBD1
CDR3 length: 15
CDR3 protein: CASSFSGQGQETQYF
CDR3 DNA: TGTGCCAGCAGTTTCTCGGGACAGGGGCAAGAGACCCAGTACTTC

J gene: TRBJ2-5
clone size: .
V gene: TRBV29-1
D gene: TRBD2
CDR3 length: 14
CDR3 protein: CSGSRGGNQETQYF
CDR3 DNA: TGCAGCGGATCACGCGGGGGTAACCAAGAGACCCAGTACTTC

J gene: TRBJ2-3
clone size: .
V gene: TRBV10-3
D gene: TRBD2
CDR3 length: 15
CDR3 protein: CAIRTSGGDTDTQYF
CDR3 DNA: TGTGCCATTCGGACTAGCGGGGGGGACACAGATACGCAGTATTTT

J gene: TRBJ2-3
clone size: .
V gene: TRBV3-1/TRBV3-2
D gene: .
CDR3 length: 16
CDR3 protein: CASSQGATLISDTQYF
CDR3 DNA: TGTGCCAGCAGCCAAGGGGCGACCCTTATATCAGATACGCAGTATTTT

J gene: TRBJ2-7
clone size: .
V gene: TRBV4-3
D gene: .
CDR3 length: 16
CDR3 protein: CASSQDGGRVLDEQYF
CDR3 DNA: TGCGCCAGCAGCCAAGACGGGGGGCGCGTTTTAGACGAGCAGTACTTC

J gene: TRBJ1-1
clone size: .
V gene: TRBV2
D gene: TRBD1
CDR3 length: 14
CDR3 protein: CASSMGQMNTEAFF
CDR3 DNA: TGTGCCAGCAGTATGGGACAGATGAACACTGAAGCTTTCTTT

J gene: TRBJ2-4
clone size: .
V gene: TRBV10-2
D gene: TRBD2
CDR3 length: 18
CDR3 protein: CASSRTSGNPLAKNIQYF
CDR3 DNA: TGCGCCAGCAGTCGGACTAGCGGGAACCCTCTAGCCAAAAACATTCAGTACTTC

J gene: TRBJ2-7
clone size: .
V gene: TRBV30
D gene: .
CDR3 length: 13
CDR3 protein: CAWTAVRPDEQYF
CDR3 DNA: TGTGCCTGGACCGCGGTTCGGCCCGACGAGCAGTACTTC

J gene: TRBJ2-1
clone size: .
V gene: TRBV7-9
D gene: TRBD1
CDR3 length: 12
CDR3 protein: CASSLARQGIFF
CDR3 DNA: TGTGCCAGCAGCTTAGCGAGACAGGGGATATTCTTC

J gene: TRBJ2-3
clone size: few
V gene: TRBV3-1/TRBV3-2
D gene: TRBD2
CDR3 length: 16
CDR3 protein: CASSPPVAGGKDTQYF
CDR3 DNA: TGTGCCAGCAGCCCCCCGGTAGCGGGGGGTAAAGATACGCAGTATTTT

J gene: TRBJ1-5
clone size: .
V gene: TRBV28
D gene: .
CDR3 length: 15
CDR3 protein: CASSLGTQFNQPQHF
CDR3 DNA: TGTGCCAGCAGTTTAGGGACACAATTTAATCAGCCCCAGCATTTT

J gene: TRBJ2-3
clone size: .
V gene: TRBV24-1
D gene: .
CDR3 length: 16
CDR3 protein: CATSDLHDGSTDTQYF
CDR3 DNA: TGTGCCACCAGTGATTTGCATGATGGGTCCACAGATACGCAGTATTTT

J gene: TRBJ2-5
clone size: .
V gene: TRBV11-2
D gene: TRBD2
CDR3 length: 16
CDR3 protein: CASSRGWTSGRETQYF
CDR3 DNA: TGTGCCAGCAGCCGGGGTTGGACTAGCGGGAGGGAGACCCAGTACTTC

J gene: TRBJ2-1
clone size: .
V gene: TRBV6-5
D gene: TRBD2
CDR3 length: 13
CDR3 protein: CASSGSGSKEQFF
CDR3 DNA: TGTGCCAGCAGCGGAAGCGGGAGTAAGGAGCAGTTCTTC

J gene: TRBJ1-2
clone size: .
V gene: TRBV30
D gene: TRBD1
CDR3 length: 16
CDR3 protein: CAWNIFGQGGYYGYTF
CDR3 DNA: TGTGCCTGGAACATATTCGGACAGGGGGGTTACTATGGCTACACCTTC

J gene: TRBJ1-4
clone size: .
V gene: TRBV18
D gene: .
CDR3 length: 16
CDR3 protein: CASSPRLRADNEKLFF
CDR3 DNA: TGTGCCAGCTCACCACGACTCCGGGCCGATAATGAAAAACTGTTTTTT

J gene: TRBJ2-7
clone size: .
V gene: TRBV3-1/TRBV3-2
D gene: TRBD2
CDR3 length: 12
CDR3 protein: CASRGLAYEQYF
CDR3 DNA: TGTGCCAGCAGAGGACTAGCCTACGAGCAGTACTTC

J gene: TRBJ2-1
clone size: .
V gene: TRBV10-3
D gene: .
CDR3 length: 16
CDR3 protein: CAIKGEGTSAYNEQFF
CDR3 DNA: TGTGCCATCAAGGGTGAAGGGACTTCCGCCTACAATGAGCAGTTCTTC

J gene: TRBJ1-2
clone size: once
V gene: TRBV18
D gene: .
CDR3 length: 16
CDR3 protein: CASSPIDRTGAYGYTF
CDR3 DNA: TGTGCCAGCTCACCGATCGACAGGACTGGGGCCTATGGCTACACCTTC

J gene: TRBJ2-5
clone size: .
V gene: TRBV27
D gene: .
CDR3 length: 19
CDR3 protein: CASSSIPPTQAVQIKTQYF
CDR3 DNA: TGTGCCAGCAGTTCGATCCCCCCCACACAGGCTGTCCAAATAAAGACCCAGTACTTC

J gene: TRBJ2-3
clone size: .
V gene: TRBV11-3
D gene: .
CDR3 length: 14
CDR3 protein: CASSFGGPIDTQYF
CDR3 DNA: TGTGCCAGCAGCTTCGGGGGCCCCATAGATACGCAGTATTTT

J gene: TRBJ1-5
clone size: .
V gene: TRBV19
D gene: .
CDR3 length: 14
CDR3 protein: CASSRGIGNQPQHF
CDR3 DNA: TGTGCCAGTAGTAGGGGAATAGGCAATCAGCCCCAGCATTTT

J gene: TRBJ2-7
clone size: .
V gene: TRBV6-5
D gene: TRBD1
CDR3 length: 14
CDR3 protein: CASQIGTGPIEQYF
CDR3 DNA: TGTGCCAGCCAAATCGGGACAGGGCCTATCGAGCAGTACTTC

J gene: TRBJ1-5
clone size: .
V gene: TRBV7-6
D gene: .
CDR3 length: 15
CDR3 protein: CASSLARVNNQPQHF
CDR3 DNA: TGTGCCAGCAGCTTAGCGAGGGTAAACAATCAGCCCCAGCATTTT